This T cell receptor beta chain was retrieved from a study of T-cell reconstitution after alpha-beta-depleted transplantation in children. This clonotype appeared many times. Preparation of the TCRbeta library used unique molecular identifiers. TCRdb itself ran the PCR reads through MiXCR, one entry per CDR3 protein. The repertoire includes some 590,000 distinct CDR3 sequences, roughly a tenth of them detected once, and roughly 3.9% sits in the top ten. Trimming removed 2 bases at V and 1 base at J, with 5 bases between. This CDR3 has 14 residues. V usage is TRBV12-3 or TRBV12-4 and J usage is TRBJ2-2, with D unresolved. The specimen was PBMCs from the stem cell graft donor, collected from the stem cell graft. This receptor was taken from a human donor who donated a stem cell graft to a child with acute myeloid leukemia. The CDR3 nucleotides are TGTGCCAGCAGTTTACTGGGGAACACCGGGGAGCTGTTTTTT. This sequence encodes CASSLLGNTGELFF.